This TCR beta chain was sequenced for a study of cytomegalovirus exposure and HLA in healthy donors. A remark on this clone: Its antigen is undetermined.

Notes on the study in general: Serostatus for CMV was the only available immune exposure information. It emerged from a later analysis that several of the most significant clusters appeared to be linked to common viral pathogens.

Researchers ran the PCR with 60 Vbeta and 13 Jbeta primers. Some clones are missing from TCRdb's copy, which holds only in-frame ones; the method was immunoSEQ multiplex PCR. The sample holds 160,000 or so clones, around three quarters seen once. The TCR originated in a man aged 40-49 years in good health and CMV-seronegative. The sample was PBMCs.

This CDR3 reads CASSLGLAGPNTDTQYF. CDR3 DNA: TGTGCCAGCTCACTTGGACTAGCGGGGCCAAACACAGATACGCAGTATTTT. The J gene is TRBJ2-3, the V gene TRBV18; 12 bases map to TRBD2. CDR1 KGHSH and CDR2 LQKENI come from the germline V gene. This CDR3 has 17 amino acids. V shed 4 bases, J shed 2 bases, and the junction held 7 bases outside the gene matches.